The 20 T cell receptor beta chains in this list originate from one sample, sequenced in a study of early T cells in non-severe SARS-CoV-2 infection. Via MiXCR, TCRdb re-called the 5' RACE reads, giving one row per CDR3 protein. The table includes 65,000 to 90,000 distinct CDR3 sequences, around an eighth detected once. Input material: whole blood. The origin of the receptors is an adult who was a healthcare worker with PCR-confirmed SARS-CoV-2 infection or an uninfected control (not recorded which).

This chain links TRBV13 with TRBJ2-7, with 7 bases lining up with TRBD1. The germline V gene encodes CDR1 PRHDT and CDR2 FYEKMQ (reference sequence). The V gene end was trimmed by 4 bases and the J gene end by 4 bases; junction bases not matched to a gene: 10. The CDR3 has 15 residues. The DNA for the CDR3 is TGTGCCAGCAGCTCCAACCGGGACAGTCCTTACGAGCAGTACTTC. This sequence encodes CASSSNRDSPYEQYF.

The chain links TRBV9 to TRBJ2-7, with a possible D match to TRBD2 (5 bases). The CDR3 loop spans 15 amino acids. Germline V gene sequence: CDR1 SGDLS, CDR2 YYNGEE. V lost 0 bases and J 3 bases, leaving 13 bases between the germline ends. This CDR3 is CASSVGLGSNYEQYF. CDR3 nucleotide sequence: TGTGCCAGCAGCGTAGGACTTGGGAGTAACTACGAGCAGTACTTC.

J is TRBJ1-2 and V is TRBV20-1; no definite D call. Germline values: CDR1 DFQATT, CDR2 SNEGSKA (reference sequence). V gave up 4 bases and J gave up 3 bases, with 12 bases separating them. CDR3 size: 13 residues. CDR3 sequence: CSAISPGDYGYTF. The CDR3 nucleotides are TGCAGTGCTATATCCCCGGGAGACTATGGCTACACCTTC.

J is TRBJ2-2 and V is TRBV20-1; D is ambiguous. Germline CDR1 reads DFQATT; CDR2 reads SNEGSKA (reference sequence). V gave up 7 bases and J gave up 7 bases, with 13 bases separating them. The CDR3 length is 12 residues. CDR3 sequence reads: CSGEKIFGELFF. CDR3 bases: TGCAGTGGTGAGAAAATCTTCGGGGAGCTGTTTTTT.

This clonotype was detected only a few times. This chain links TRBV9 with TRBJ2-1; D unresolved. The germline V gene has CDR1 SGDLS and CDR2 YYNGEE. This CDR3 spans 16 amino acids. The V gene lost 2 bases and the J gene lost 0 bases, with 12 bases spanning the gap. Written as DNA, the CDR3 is TGTGCCAGCAGCGTGAGCTGGCGGAGCTCCTACAATGAGCAGTTCTTC. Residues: CASSVSWRSSYNEQFF.

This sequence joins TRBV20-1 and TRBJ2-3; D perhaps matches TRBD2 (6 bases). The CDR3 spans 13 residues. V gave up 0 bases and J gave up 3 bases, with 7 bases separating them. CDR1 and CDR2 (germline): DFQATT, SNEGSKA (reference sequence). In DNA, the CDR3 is TGCAGTGCTAGAGATAGCGGAACAGATACGCAGTATTTT. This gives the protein CSARDSGTDTQYF.

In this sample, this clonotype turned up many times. CDR3 coding DNA: TGTGCCAGTAGGATATACAGGGACCCCATCAATGAGCAGTTCTTC. Translated: CASRIYRDPINEQFF. This chain uses TRBV19 with TRBJ2-1; D possibly corresponds to TRBD1 (6 bases). The CDR3 has 15 residues. Deletions cut 6 bases from V and 6 bases from J, with 18 bases between. Germline-derived CDR1 and CDR2 are LNHDA and SQIVND (reference sequence).

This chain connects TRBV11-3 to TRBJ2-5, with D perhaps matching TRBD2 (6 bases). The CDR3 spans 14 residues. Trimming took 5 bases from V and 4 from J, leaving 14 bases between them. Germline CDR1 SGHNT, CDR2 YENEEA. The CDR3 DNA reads TGTGCCAGCAGCCGGGGGACTCCCGGAGAGACCCAGTACTTC. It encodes CASSRGTPGETQYF.

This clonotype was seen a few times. CDR3 coding DNA: TGTGCCAGCAGCTCCCTATCCCGACAGGGGGCAAACTATGGCTACACCTTC. Translated: CASSSLSRQGANYGYTF. V usage is TRBV13 and J usage is TRBJ1-2; the match to TRBD1 covers 10 bases. The CDR3 is 17 amino acids. Germline-derived CDR1 and CDR2 are PRHDT and FYEKMQ (reference sequence). J gave up 2 bases and V 4 bases, and 10 bases lay outside the gene matches.

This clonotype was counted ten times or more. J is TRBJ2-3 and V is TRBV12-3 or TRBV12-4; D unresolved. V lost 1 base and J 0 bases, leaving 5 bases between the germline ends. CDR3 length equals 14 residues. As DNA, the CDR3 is TGTGCCAGCAGTTTAGGGGCTAGCACAGATACGCAGTATTTT. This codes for CASSLGASTDTQYF.

The CDR3 bases are TGCAGCGCTAACACCGGGACAGGGCCTCAGCCCCAGCATTTT. This gives the protein CSANTGTGPQPQHF. The rearrangement links TRBV29-1 to TRBJ1-5; TRBD1 agrees at 9 bases. CDR1 is SQVTM and CDR2 is ANQGSEA in the germline V gene. Trimming at V came to 7 bases and at J to 6 bases, leaving 10 bases not matched to a gene. The CDR3 spans 14 residues.

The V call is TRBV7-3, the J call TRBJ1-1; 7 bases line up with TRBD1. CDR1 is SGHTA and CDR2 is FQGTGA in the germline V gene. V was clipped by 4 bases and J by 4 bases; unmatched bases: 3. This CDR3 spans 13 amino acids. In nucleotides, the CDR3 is TGTGCCAGCAGCTCGCAGGGGGGCACTGAAGCTTTCTTT. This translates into CASSSQGGTEAFF.

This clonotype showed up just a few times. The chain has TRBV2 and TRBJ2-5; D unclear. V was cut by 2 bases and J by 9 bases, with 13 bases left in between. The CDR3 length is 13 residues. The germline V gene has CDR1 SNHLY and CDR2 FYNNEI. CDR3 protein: CASSERNRMAQYF. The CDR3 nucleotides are TGTGCCAGCAGTGAAAGGAACAGAATGGCCCAGTACTTC.

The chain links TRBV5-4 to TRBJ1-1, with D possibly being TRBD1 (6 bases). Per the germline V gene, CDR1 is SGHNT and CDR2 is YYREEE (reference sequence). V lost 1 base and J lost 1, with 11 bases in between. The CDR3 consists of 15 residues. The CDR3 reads CASSLRGRGNTEAFF. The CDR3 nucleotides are TGTGCCAGCAGCTTGAGGGGCAGGGGGAACACTGAAGCTTTCTTT. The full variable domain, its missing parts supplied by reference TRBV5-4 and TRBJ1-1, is ETGVTQSPTHLIKTRGQQVTLRCSSQSGHNTVSWYQQALGQGPQFIFQYYREEENGRGNFPPRFSGLQFPNYSSELNVNALELDDSALYLCASSLRGRGNTEAFFGQGTRLTVV.

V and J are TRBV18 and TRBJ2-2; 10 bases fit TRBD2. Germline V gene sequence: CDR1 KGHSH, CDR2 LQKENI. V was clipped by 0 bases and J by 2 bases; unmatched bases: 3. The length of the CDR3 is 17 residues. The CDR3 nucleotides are TGTGCCAGCTCACCACCGACTAGCGGGTTAAACACCGGGGAGCTGTTTTTT. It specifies CASSPPTSGLNTGELFF.

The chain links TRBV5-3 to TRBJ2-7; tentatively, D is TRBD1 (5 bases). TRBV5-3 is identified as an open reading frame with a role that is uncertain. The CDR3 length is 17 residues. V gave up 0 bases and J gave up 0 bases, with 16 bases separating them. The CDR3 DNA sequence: TGTGCCAGAAGCTTGGCCCTTGGACAAAAGAGCTCCTACGAGCAGTACTTC. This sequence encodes CARSLALGQKSSYEQYF.

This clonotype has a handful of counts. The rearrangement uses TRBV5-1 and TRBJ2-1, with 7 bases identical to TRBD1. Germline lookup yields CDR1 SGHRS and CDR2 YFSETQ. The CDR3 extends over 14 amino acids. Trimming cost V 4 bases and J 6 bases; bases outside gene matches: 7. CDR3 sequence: CASSLLTGLNEQFF. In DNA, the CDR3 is TGCGCCAGCAGCCTCCTGACAGGGCTCAATGAGCAGTTCTTC.

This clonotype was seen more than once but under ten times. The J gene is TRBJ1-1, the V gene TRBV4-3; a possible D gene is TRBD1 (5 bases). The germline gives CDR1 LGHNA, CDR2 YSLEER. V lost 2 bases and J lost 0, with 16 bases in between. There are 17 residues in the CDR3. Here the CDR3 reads CASSQRFSGLMNTEAFF. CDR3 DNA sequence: TGCGCCAGCAGCCAACGGTTTTCAGGGCTCATGAACACTGAAGCTTTCTTT.

In DNA form, the CDR3 reads TGTGCCAGCAGCGTAACTTCTGACGGACTAGCGACATTCCGCACAGATACGCAGTATTTT. Translating it yields CASSVTSDGLATFRTDTQYF. The gene calls are TRBV9 and TRBJ2-3; 9 nucleotides align to TRBD2. CDR1 and CDR2 from the germline V gene are SGDLS and YYNGEE. There are 20 residues in the CDR3. The J segment lost 1 base and the V segment lost 1 base, leaving 16 bases of the junction unmatched.

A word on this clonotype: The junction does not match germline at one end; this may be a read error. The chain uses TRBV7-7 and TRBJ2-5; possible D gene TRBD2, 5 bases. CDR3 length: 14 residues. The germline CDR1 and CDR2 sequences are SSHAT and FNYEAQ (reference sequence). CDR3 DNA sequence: TGTGCTAGCAGCCCCGGGATATTTGAAGAGACCCAGTACTTC. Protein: CASSPGIFEETQYF.